This T cell receptor beta chain stems from a study of blood T cell repertoires in COVID-19. Data came from immunoSEQ multiplex PCR; TCRdb stores just in-frame clones and leaves some out. The table includes fewer than 500,000 clones, 80% to 90% detected once. The V end was cut by 5 bases, the J end by 1 base, with 13 bases between. CDR3 length equals 15 residues. Per germline, CDR1 MNHEY and CDR2 SVGAGI. Cohorts were based on clinical histories the participants reported. The receptor was derived from a man aged 25 to 45 who had recovered from COVID-19. Input material: PBMCs or T cells enriched from blood (not recorded which). V gene TRBV6-5 combines with J gene TRBJ2-3; a weak D match, TRBD2 (5 bases). CDR3 in DNA: TGTGCCAGCAGTCCTCGGGGATTCGGCACAGATACGCAGTATTTT. It yields the protein CASSPRGFGTDTQYF.